This TCR beta chain was documented in a study of blood T cell repertoires in COVID-19. Study background: Samples came from the United States, Italy and Spain, spanning acute and convalescent COVID-19. In each case, the material was cDNA or gDNA derived from T cells, B-cell-depleted T cells, or PBMCs.

Original handling: Estimation of nucleated cell counts was performed using reference gene primer amplification. Measured with immunoSEQ multiplex PCR; TCRdb has only the in-frame clones, and not every one. That table furnishes V, J and clone size, whereas the DNA furnished D and trimming. Among around 120,000 clones listed, more than 70% were seen once. The length of the CDR3 is 16 residues. V lost 2 bases to trimming and J lost 0 bases, with 11 bases between them. Germline V lookup: CDR1 SGHNT, CDR2 YYREEE (reference sequence). The chain combines TRBV5-4 with TRBJ1-4; D unclear. The clonotype originates from a man aged 65 to 79 with acute or convalescent COVID-19. The sample comprised peripheral blood. CDR3 DNA: TGTGCCAGCAGCTTATGGGCAGAAGCAACTAATGAAAAACTGTTTTTT. Its translation: CASSLWAEATNEKLFF.